This T cell receptor (beta chain) was profiled in a study of T cell clusters in autoimmune cytopenias. Overall study findings and caveats: Exclusive TRB clusters were 2.5 to 3-fold more numerous in healthy donors than in active autoimmune hepatitis. Physiological T cell clusters of healthy donors were apparently absent in primary autoimmune cytopenia patients.

With respect to this clonotype: Antigen specificity is unknown.

About 39,000 genome equivalents of blood DNA were amplified for TRB. One tube held mixed TRB-A and TRB-B primer pools for touch-down PCR. TCRdb reprocessed the multiplex PCR reads, keeping one entry per CDR3 protein, no DNA. The sample totals more than 3,000 distinct CDR3 sequences. The specimen was peripheral blood. The clonotype comes from a human donor with an autoimmune cytopenia or autoimmune hepatitis (not recorded which).

The CDR3: CSAQSVGAGELFF. This chain joins TRBV20-1 and TRBJ2-2; without DNA, the TCRdb call of TRBD2 cannot be checked. The germline gives CDR1 DFQATT, CDR2 SNEGSKA (reference sequence). The CDR3 runs 13 residues.